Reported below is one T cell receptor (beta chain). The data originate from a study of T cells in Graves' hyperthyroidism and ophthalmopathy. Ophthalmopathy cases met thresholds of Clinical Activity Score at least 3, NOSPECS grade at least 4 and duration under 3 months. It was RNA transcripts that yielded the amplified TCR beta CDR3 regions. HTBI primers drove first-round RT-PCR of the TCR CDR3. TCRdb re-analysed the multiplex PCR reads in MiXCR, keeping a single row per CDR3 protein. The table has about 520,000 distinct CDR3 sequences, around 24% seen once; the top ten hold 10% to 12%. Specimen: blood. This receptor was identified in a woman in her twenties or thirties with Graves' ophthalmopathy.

CDR3 in amino acids: CASSHAGRGTGELFF. CDR3 nucleotide sequence: TGCGCCAGCAGCCACGCAGGGAGGGGCACCGGGGAGCTGTTTTTT. V is TRBV4-1 and J is TRBJ2-2; 7 bases map to TRBD2. Germline V lookup: CDR1 MGHRA, CDR2 YSYEKL. The CDR3 is 15 amino acids. Trimming cost V 3 bases and J 4 bases; bases outside gene matches: 5.